This TCR beta chain originates from a study of OX40 agonist ivuxolimab in advanced cancers. CDR1 is MNHEY and CDR2 is SMNVEV in the germline V gene (reference sequence). The length of the CDR3 is 14 residues. V was cut by 6 bases and J by 8 bases, with 19 bases left in between. Sequencing used immunoSEQ multiplex PCR; TCRdb keeps in-frame clones, though not all of them. The table lists about 42,000 clones, 86% of them singletons. The clonotype was recovered from an adult with an advanced solid tumor such as melanoma, head and neck, liver or kidney cancer. The chain employs TRBV27 and TRBJ1-2; a weak D match, TRBD1 (5 bases). The sample here was CD4+ or CD8+ T cells sorted from blood, taken in a trial of the OX40 agonist ivuxolimab. CDR3 amino acids: CASRPPGRGWGYTF. The CDR3 DNA is TGTGCCAGCAGACCCCCCGGGCGGGGGTGGGGCTACACCTTC.